This TCR beta chain was captured by sequencing in a study of Graves' ophthalmopathy and Graves' hyperthyroidism. Trimming removed 4 bases at V and 1 base at J, with 10 bases between. This CDR3 spans 14 amino acids. Germline lookup yields CDR1 SGHDN and CDR2 FVKESK. Other autoimmune diseases, uncontrolled infections, pregnancy and lactation each led to patient exclusion. The authors amplified TCR beta CDR3 regions from RNA transcripts. The workflow started with a first-round RT-PCR run with HTBI primers and then moved on to a second-round multiplex PCR. TCRdb independently ran MiXCR on the multiplex PCR reads; one entry per CDR3 protein. The data hold 650,000 to 800,000 distinct CDR3 sequences, with roughly 39% observed a single time.

The specimen was peripheral blood. The sequence came from an adult man with Graves' ophthalmopathy. The gene calls are TRBV14 and TRBJ2-5, with D possibly TRBD1 on 7 matching bases. The CDR3 here is CASSPQGGQETQYF. The CDR3 DNA reads TGTGCCAGCAGCCCGCAGGGGGGCCAAGAGACCCAGTACTTC.